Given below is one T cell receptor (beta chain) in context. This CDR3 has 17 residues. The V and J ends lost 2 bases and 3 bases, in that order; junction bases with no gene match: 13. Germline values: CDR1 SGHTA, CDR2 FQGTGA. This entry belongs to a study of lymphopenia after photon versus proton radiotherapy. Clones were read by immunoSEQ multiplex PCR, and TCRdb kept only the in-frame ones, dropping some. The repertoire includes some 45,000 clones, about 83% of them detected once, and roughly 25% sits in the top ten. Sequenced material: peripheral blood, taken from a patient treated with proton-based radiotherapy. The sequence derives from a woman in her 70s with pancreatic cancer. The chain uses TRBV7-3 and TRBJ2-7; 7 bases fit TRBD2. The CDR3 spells CASSLPLARVGSYEQYF. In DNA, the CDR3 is TGTGCCAGCAGCTTACCACTAGCGCGAGTAGGAAGCTACGAGCAGTACTTC.